The 32 T cell receptor beta chains presented below share a single source sample, sequenced in a study of blood T cell repertoires in COVID-19. Here immunoSEQ multiplex PCR was the method, and the copy in TCRdb shows in-frame clones only, minus some. Of some 200,000 clones listed, 80% to 90% are singletons. The material sequenced was peripheral blood. The receptors derive from a man aged 25 to 40 with active or convalescent COVID-19.

The CDR3 reads CASSQDPGATSAQYNEQFF. The CDR3 DNA sequence: TGCGCCAGCAGCCAAGATCCGGGGGCGACTAGCGCGCAGTACAATGAGCAGTTCTTC. V is TRBV4-1 and J is TRBJ2-1; 8 bases match TRBD2. The CDR3 is 19 amino acids. Losses at the gene ends were 0 bases for V and 4 bases for J; bases not matched to a gene: 14. From germline, CDR1 is MGHRA and CDR2 YSYEKL.

The chain employs TRBV10-3 and TRBJ2-3, with 8 bases lining up with TRBD1. This CDR3 is 15 amino acids long. The germline V gene has CDR1 ENHRY and CDR2 SYGVKD. Trimming took 5 bases from V and 1 from J; bases not matched to a gene: 5. The CDR3 is CAISWGQVGTDTQYF. CDR3 in DNA: TGTGCCATCAGTTGGGGACAGGTGGGCACAGATACGCAGTATTTT.

This chain connects TRBV13 to TRBJ1-2; D ambiguous. V lost 5 bases to trimming and J lost 5 bases, with 9 bases between them. The V gene's germline CDR1 is PRHDT and CDR2 FYEKMQ (reference sequence). The CDR3 extends over 12 amino acids. CDR3 nucleotide sequence: TGTGCCAGCAGCCGCCCCCAGTATGGCTACACCTTC. It translates to CASSRPQYGYTF.

The V and J genes are TRBV6-5 and TRBJ1-2, with 7 bases lining up with TRBD1. The CDR3 contains 14 residues. Unmatched junction bases numbered 7, after V lost 5 bases and J lost 4 bases. Germline CDR1 MNHEY, CDR2 SVGAGI. In DNA form, the CDR3 reads TGTGCCAGCAGTCCCTACAGGGGCGGCTATGGCTACACCTTC. Translating gives CASSPYRGGYGYTF.

The V gene is TRBV3-1 (or the pseudogene TRBV3-2), the J gene TRBJ1-2; TRBD1 matches at 10 bases. CDR3 size: 15 residues. The germline CDR1 and CDR2 sequences are LGHDT and YNNKEL (reference sequence). J gave up 5 bases and V 5 bases, and 8 bases lay outside the gene matches. The CDR3 bases are TGTGCCAGCAGCGCACCGGGACAGGGGTTTTATGGCTACACCTTC. Translation: CASSAPGQGFYGYTF.

J is TRBJ2-6 and V is TRBV19; 8 positions match TRBD1. The J segment lost 4 bases and the V segment lost 3 bases, leaving 5 bases of the junction unmatched. This CDR3 comprises 16 residues. From germline, CDR1 is LNHDA and CDR2 SQIVND (reference sequence). The CDR3 protein is CASSIQGAGGANVLTF. The CDR3 DNA reads TGTGCCAGTAGTATCCAGGGGGCGGGAGGGGCCAACGTCCTGACTTTC.

Details on this clone: Other DNA sequences of this sample code for an identical CDR3. The chain combines TRBV18 with TRBJ1-5; D remains unclear. This CDR3 has 13 amino acids. Trimming took 3 bases from V and 4 from J, leaving 7 bases between them. Per germline, CDR1 KGHSH and CDR2 LQKENI. The CDR3 coding sequence is TGTGCCAGCTCACCGGCAGAAAATCAGCCCCAGCATTTT. Protein sequence: CASSPAENQPQHF.

The CDR3 protein is CASSWGTGGDTEAFF. DNA for the CDR3: TGTGCCAGCAGTTGGGGGACAGGGGGGGACACTGAAGCTTTCTTT. The chain links TRBV6-5 to TRBJ1-1; TRBD1 agrees at 11 bases. The junction had 4 bases not matched to a gene; V was cut back by 4 bases and J by 3 bases. The CDR3 length is 15 residues. CDR1 is MNHEY, CDR2 SVGAGI, per germline.

The chain joins TRBV5-1 to TRBJ2-5; D is unclear. Deletions cut 1 base from V and 4 bases from J, with 5 bases between. Germline loops: CDR1 SGHRS, CDR2 YFSETQ. The CDR3 runs to 12 residues. CDR3 DNA: TGCGCCAGCAGCTTGACGGTAGAGACCCAGTACTTC. Its protein product is CASSLTVETQYF.

The chain employs TRBV3-1 (or the pseudogene TRBV3-2) and TRBJ2-4; 7 bases fit TRBD2. This CDR3 has 17 residues. V was pared by 1 base and J by 3 bases, with 9 bases of the junction left unmatched. The germline V gene encodes CDR1 LGHDT and CDR2 YNNKEL (reference sequence). This CDR3 reads CASSQVTDGTIKNIQYF. CDR3 DNA: TGTGCCAGCAGCCAAGTTACGGACGGGACTATCAAAAACATTCAGTACTTC.

The chain combines TRBV19 with TRBJ1-4; 8 nucleotides agree with TRBD1. Trimming took 3 bases from V and 5 from J; bases not matched to a gene: 5. Germline assignment: CDR1 LNHDA and CDR2 SQIVND (reference sequence). The CDR3 consists of 15 residues. Here the CDR3 DNA reads TGTGCCAGTAGTATCGAATGGACAGGGAATGAAAAACTGTTTTTT. Translated, it gives CASSIEWTGNEKLFF.

The rearrangement uses TRBV7-9 and TRBJ1-3; possible D gene TRBD1, 5 bases. The germline V and J ends were trimmed by 1 base and 2 bases, with 9 bases remaining between them. The CDR3 is 15 residues long. The germline gives CDR1 SEHNR, CDR2 FQNEAQ (reference sequence). CDR3 amino acids: CASSLGGTAGNTIYF. The CDR3 DNA is TGTGCCAGCAGCTTAGGCGGGACGGCTGGAAACACCATATATTTT.

The chain is built from TRBV5-6 and TRBJ1-3; D is uncertain. The CDR3 consists of 14 residues. Germline CDR1 and CDR2: SGHDT and YYEEEE. Trimming took off 0 bases at V and 2 bases at J, with 6 bases between the two ends. This CDR3 reads CASSLVRAGNTIYF. The CDR3 DNA reads as TGTGCCAGCAGCTTGGTCCGGGCTGGAAACACCATATATTTT.

This chain uses TRBV2 with TRBJ2-3; D is perhaps TRBD2 (5 bases). The CDR3 is made up of 16 amino acids. Germline values: CDR1 SNHLY, CDR2 FYNNEI. With 6 bases removed from V and 0 bases from J, the gap between germline ends came to 16 bases. CDR3 residues: CASSPTSPPSTDTQYF. The CDR3 DNA follows: TGTGCCAGCAGCCCCACTAGTCCCCCCAGCACAGATACGCAGTATTTT.

The chain employs TRBV19 and TRBJ2-3; 12 bases line up with TRBD2. Trimming took 5 bases from V and 4 from J; bases not matched to a gene: 10. Looked up from germline, CDR1 is LNHDA and CDR2 is SQIVND (reference sequence). This CDR3 contains 17 residues. The CDR3 is CASSPSKPSGRADTQYF. The CDR3 nucleotides read TGTGCCAGTAGTCCTTCCAAACCTAGCGGGAGGGCAGATACGCAGTATTTT.

The chain links TRBV6-2 or TRBV6-3 to TRBJ1-1; 9 bases are a match to TRBD1. V gave up 0 bases and J gave up 2 bases; unmatched junction bases: 4. This CDR3 is built from 16 residues. Germline CDR1 reads MNHEY; CDR2 reads SVGEGT. The CDR3 DNA sequence: TGTGCCAGCAGTTACTCGATTACAGGGGGCAACACTGAAGCTTTCTTT. Encoded protein: CASSYSITGGNTEAFF.

The chain is built from TRBV5-5 and TRBJ2-1; 8 bases are shared with TRBD2. V gave up 0 bases and J gave up 0 bases; unmatched junction bases: 5. Germline CDR1 reads SGHKS; CDR2 reads YYEKEE (reference sequence). The CDR3 loop spans 17 amino acids. CDR3 in amino acids: CASSLEGSGTSYNEQFF. CDR3 DNA sequence: TGTGCCAGCAGCTTGGAGGGTAGCGGGACCTCCTACAATGAGCAGTTCTTC.

The gene calls are TRBV7-8 and TRBJ2-1; TRBD1 agrees at 8 bases. This CDR3 has 16 amino acids. Germline values: CDR1 SGHVS, CDR2 FQNEAQ. V trimming: 4 bases; J trimming: 2 bases; junction bases outside the gene matches: 7. CDR3 in DNA: TGTGCCAGCAGCTCCGACAGGGGAGAAACCTACAATGAGCAGTTCTTC. Its translation: CASSSDRGETYNEQFF.

The chain combines TRBV6-5 with TRBJ1-2; no clear D. Germline CDR1 reads MNHEY; CDR2 reads SVGAGI. CDR3 length equals 10 residues. Trimming stripped 7 bases from V and 8 bases from J, with 8 bases between. The CDR3 sequence is CASMGDGYTF. Here the CDR3 DNA reads TGTGCCAGCATGGGCGACGGCTACACCTTC.

This chain connects TRBV4-3 to TRBJ1-1; 7 nucleotides match TRBD1. This CDR3 is built from 16 residues. The germline V gene encodes CDR1 LGHNA and CDR2 YSLEER. The V and J ends lost 4 bases and 3 bases, in that order; junction bases with no gene match: 11. The CDR3: CASSPGRDSFHTEAFF. CDR3 DNA: TGCGCCAGCAGCCCAGGTCGGGACAGTTTTCACACTGAAGCTTTCTTT.

This clone is a singleton in its sample. The gene calls are TRBV5-5 and TRBJ2-5, with D perhaps matching TRBD1 (6 bases). CDR1 and CDR2 (germline): SGHKS, YYEKEE (reference sequence). Trimming took off 3 bases at V and 1 base at J, with 25 bases between the two ends. There are 19 residues in the CDR3. The CDR3 is CASSWTSEGDRKPQETQYF. CDR3 nucleotides: TGTGCCAGCAGCTGGACGTCTGAGGGGGATCGGAAACCCCAAGAGACCCAGTACTTC.

This clone has just a few counts. This chain joins TRBV10-3 and TRBJ1-1, with D tentatively TRBD1 (6 bases). The V gene's germline CDR1 is ENHRY and CDR2 SYGVKD. This CDR3 comprises 13 residues. Trimming took 0 bases from V and 9 from J, leaving 11 bases between them. The CDR3 nucleotides are TGTGCCATCAGTGAGTCTGGGGGCAACCAAGCTTTCTTT. This encodes CAISESGGNQAFF.

The J gene is TRBJ1-6, the V gene TRBV2, with 9 nucleotides matching TRBD1. Germline V lookup: CDR1 SNHLY, CDR2 FYNNEI. The CDR3 covers 14 residues. V gave up 4 bases and J gave up 13 bases; unmatched junction bases: 8. CDR3 residues: CASSAGTGSSPLHF. CDR3 DNA: TGTGCCAGCAGTGCAGGGACAGGGTCTAGCCCCCTCCACTTT.

The rearrangement uses TRBV11-2 and TRBJ2-7; the match to TRBD2 covers 8 bases. Trimming removed 1 base from V and 4 bases from J; junction bases left unmatched: 0. CDR3 length: 13 amino acids. The germline gives CDR1 SGHAT, CDR2 FQNNGV. The CDR3 DNA reads TGTGCCAGCAGCTTAGGACTAGCGTACGAGCAGTACGTC. This sequence encodes CASSLGLAYEQYV.

This chain connects TRBV12-5 to TRBJ2-1, with 9 positions matching TRBD2. V was pared by 5 bases and J by 2 bases, with 16 bases of the junction left unmatched. The V gene's germline CDR1 is LGHNT and CDR2 FRNRAP. The CDR3 sequence is 19 residues long. In DNA, the CDR3 is TGTGCTAGTGGTCTCGCTAGCGGGATCGTCTACCGCGCCTACAATGAGCAGTTCTTC. Translating it yields CASGLASGIVYRAYNEQFF.

The chain recombines TRBV4-1 with TRBJ1-1, with a possible D match to TRBD1 (6 bases). The ends were cut back, 7 bases at V and 3 bases at J, with 12 bases in the middle. This CDR3 has 13 residues. CDR1 MGHRA and CDR2 YSYEKL come from the germline V gene. CDR3 sequence reads: CASKRGGHTEAFF. The CDR3, as DNA: TGCGCCAGCAAGAGGGGGGGGCACACTGAAGCTTTCTTT.

This chain connects TRBV6-5 to TRBJ1-3; a weak D match, TRBD1 (5 bases). Per germline, CDR1 MNHEY and CDR2 SVGAGI. The CDR3 consists of 14 residues. The V end lost 0 bases, the J end lost 8 bases, and 11 bases lay between the germline ends. The DNA of the CDR3 is TGTGCCAGCAGTTACTCGACAGTGTCGCACACCATATATTTT. This gives the protein CASSYSTVSHTIYF.

The V gene is TRBV7-3, the J gene TRBJ2-5; 14 nucleotides match TRBD2. V lost 5 bases, J lost 4 bases, and 9 bases stayed unmatched. CDR3 length: 17 amino acids. CDR1 and CDR2 (germline): SGHTA, FQGTGA. The CDR3: CASSIVGLAGGGETQYF. DNA of the CDR3: TGTGCCAGCAGCATCGTCGGACTAGCGGGGGGAGGAGAGACCCAGTACTTC.

This chain connects TRBV7-8 to TRBJ2-2, with 8 positions matching TRBD1. This CDR3 region has 15 residues. Losses at the gene ends were 7 bases for V and 0 bases for J; bases not matched to a gene: 4. CDR1 and CDR2 (germline): SGHVS, FQNEAQ. This CDR3 reads CASKRTGTNTGELFF. DNA of the CDR3: TGTGCCAGCAAACGGACAGGGACGAACACCGGGGAGCTGTTTTTT.

This rearrangement joins TRBV4-1 to TRBJ1-1, with D unclear. This CDR3 has 16 amino acids. V was clipped by 0 bases and J by 1 base, with 12 bases between them. CDR1 is MGHRA, CDR2 YSYEKL, per germline. The chain's CDR3 is CASSQDGGLGNTEAFF. The CDR3 coding sequence is TGCGCCAGCAGCCAAGACGGCGGGTTGGGGAACACTGAAGCTTTCTTT.

The CDR3 DNA reads as TGTGCCAGCAGCCCCCAGACAGCCTCTGGAAACACCATATATTTT. Residues: CASSPQTASGNTIYF. The chain couples TRBV9 to TRBJ1-3; possibly TRBD1 for D (5 bases). V gave up 4 bases and J gave up 0 bases, with 11 bases separating them. Germline V gene sequence: CDR1 SGDLS, CDR2 YYNGEE. CDR3 length: 15 residues.

The genes are TRBV4-3 and TRBJ1-2, with D unclear. The CDR3 runs to 13 residues. V lost 0 bases and J lost 2, with 4 bases in between. CDR1 LGHNA and CDR2 YSLEER come from the germline V gene. CDR3 sequence: CASSQERNYGYTF. The CDR3 DNA is TGCGCCAGCAGCCAAGAACGGAACTATGGCTACACCTTC.